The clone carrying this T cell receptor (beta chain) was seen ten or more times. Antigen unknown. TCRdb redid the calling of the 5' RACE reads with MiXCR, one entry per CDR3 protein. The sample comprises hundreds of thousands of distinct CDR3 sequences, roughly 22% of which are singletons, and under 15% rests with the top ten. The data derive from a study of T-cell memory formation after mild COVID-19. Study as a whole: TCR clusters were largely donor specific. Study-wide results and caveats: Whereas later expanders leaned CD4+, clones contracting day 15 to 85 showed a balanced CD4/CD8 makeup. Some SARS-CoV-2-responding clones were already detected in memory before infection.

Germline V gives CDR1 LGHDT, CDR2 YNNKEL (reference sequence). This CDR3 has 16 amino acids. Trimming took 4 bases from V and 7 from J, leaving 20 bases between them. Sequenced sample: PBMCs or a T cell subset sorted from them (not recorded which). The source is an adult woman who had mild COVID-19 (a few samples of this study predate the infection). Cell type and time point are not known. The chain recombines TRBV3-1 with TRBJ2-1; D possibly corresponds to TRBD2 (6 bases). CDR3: CASSPNGWGAGNEQFF. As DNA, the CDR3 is TGTGCCAGCAGCCCTAACGGTTGGGGCGCGGGGAATGAGCAGTTCTTC.